These 29 T cell receptor beta chains came from one sample sequenced in a study of graft-versus-host responses after intestinal transplantation. Measured with immunoSEQ multiplex PCR; TCRdb has only the in-frame clones, and not every one. This table has 100,000 to 120,000 clones, just under 95% appearing once. These receptors' antigens are unknown. Here the sequenced sample was unstimulated CD8+ T cells sorted from spleen or lymph node cells, taken before intestinal transplant. The receptor source for this set is a human donor who received an intestinal transplant.

The V call is TRBV5-6, the J call TRBJ2-7; TRBD1 agrees at 7 bases. Germline trimming cut 4 bases from V and 0 bases from J; bases unmatched to any gene: 4. Germline V gene sequence: CDR1 SGHDT, CDR2 YYEEEE. This CDR3 has 14 amino acids. The CDR3 spells CASSPTGISYEQYF. CDR3 in DNA: TGTGCCAGCAGCCCGACAGGGATCTCCTACGAGCAGTACTTC.

V is TRBV4-1 and J is TRBJ2-3; D perhaps matches TRBD2 (6 bases). Deletions cut 1 base from V and 4 bases from J, with 21 bases between. The CDR3 has 18 amino acids. Germline loops: CDR1 MGHRA, CDR2 YSYEKL. The DNA for the CDR3 is TGCGCCAGCAGCCAAGTTCTCTTGGGCCTAGCGTACTCAGATACGCAGTATTTT. It yields the protein CASSQVLLGLAYSDTQYF.

The chain combines TRBV7-9 with TRBJ2-1; perhaps TRBD2 as D (5 bases). The CDR3 is 12 residues long. The V and J ends lost 1 base and 9 bases respectively, with 7 bases between them. The germline CDR1 and CDR2 sequences are SEHNR and FQNEAQ (reference sequence). CDR3 DNA sequence: TGTGCCAGCAGCTTAGGCGGGCTTGAGCAGTTCTTC. It codes for CASSLGGLEQFF.

The chain has TRBV7-9 and TRBJ1-1; D uncertain. Germline CDR1 reads SEHNR; CDR2 reads FQNEAQ (reference sequence). The V gene lost 3 bases and the J gene lost 6 bases, with 11 bases spanning the gap. The CDR3 has 13 amino acids. The CDR3 protein is CASSLVGGPEAFF. The CDR3 DNA follows: TGTGCCAGCAGCTTGGTAGGTGGCCCTGAAGCTTTCTTT.

The rearrangement links TRBV7-3 to TRBJ2-1; D uncertain. CDR1 and CDR2 (germline): SGHTA, FQGTGA. V was clipped by 1 base and J by 8 bases, with 9 bases between them. There are 13 residues in the CDR3. CDR3 DNA sequence: TGTGCCAGCAGCTTAAGTCCCGTGGATGAGCAGTTCTTC. The encoded protein is CASSLSPVDEQFF.

V gene TRBV4-1 combines with J gene TRBJ2-7, with D possibly TRBD2 on 6 matching bases. The germline gives CDR1 MGHRA, CDR2 YSYEKL. The V gene lost 2 bases and the J gene lost 2 bases, with 13 bases spanning the gap. The CDR3 totals 15 residues. The CDR3: CASSQLLTSPYEQYF. The CDR3 coding sequence is TGCGCCAGCAGCCAACTCCTGACTAGTCCCTACGAGCAGTACTTC.

This clone was detected only once. The chain employs TRBV9 and TRBJ1-4; 7 nucleotides match TRBD1. The V gene end was trimmed by 4 bases and the J gene end by 5 bases; junction bases not matched to a gene: 5. CDR1 and CDR2 from the germline V gene are SGDLS and YYNGEE. This CDR3 spans 14 amino acids. The CDR3 is CASSPQGVNEKLFF. CDR3 nucleotide sequence: TGTGCCAGCAGCCCGCAGGGGGTCAATGAAAAACTGTTTTTT.

This clone was seen more than once but under ten times. The V gene is TRBV7-2, the J gene TRBJ2-7; weak D call: TRBD1 (5 bases). V lost 6 bases and J 0 bases, leaving 12 bases between the germline ends. In germline, CDR1 is SGHTA, CDR2 FQGNSA. The CDR3 totals 14 residues. The CDR3 DNA follows: TGTGCCAGCAGAGCCGACAGCAACTCCTACGAGCAGTACTTC. Its protein is CASRADSNSYEQYF. Combining the CDR3 with reference TRBV7-2 and TRBJ2-7 gives the whole variable domain GAGVSQSPSNKVTEKGKDVELRCDPISGHTALYWYRQSLGQGLEFLIYFQGNSAPDKSGLPSDRFSAERTGGSVSTLTIQRTQQEDSAVYLCASRADSNSYEQYFGPGTRLTVT.

V usage is TRBV6-5 and J usage is TRBJ2-1, with unresolved D. The ends were cut back, 0 bases at V and 7 bases at J, with 16 bases in the middle. The germline V gene encodes CDR1 MNHEY and CDR2 SVGAGI. This CDR3 comprises 16 residues. CDR3 residues: CASSYSNAVVMNEQFF. The DNA of the CDR3 is TGTGCCAGCAGTTACTCGAACGCGGTCGTCATGAATGAGCAGTTCTTC.

The rearrangement uses TRBV28 and TRBJ1-1, with D possibly matching TRBD1 (5 bases). CDR1 is MDHEN, CDR2 SYDVKM, per germline. This CDR3 is 13 amino acids long. V was shortened by 6 bases and J by 4 bases, with 12 bases between the two germline ends. The CDR3 region is CASSWGRTTEAFF. CDR3 in DNA: TGTGCCAGCAGCTGGGGACGGACCACTGAAGCTTTCTTT.

This chain connects TRBV29-1 to TRBJ2-1; 8 bases line up with TRBD1. The junction had 14 bases not matched to a gene; V was cut back by 4 bases and J by 12 bases. CDR1 and CDR2 from the germline V gene are SQVTM and ANQGSEA. The CDR3 length is 14 residues. In DNA, the CDR3 is TGCAGCGTTGTGGTGGGACTGGACACAGGGGGGCAGTTCTTC. This sequence encodes CSVVVGLDTGGQFF.

V and J are TRBV10-3 and TRBJ2-1; D is unclear. V was clipped by 0 bases and J by 4 bases, with 10 bases between them. The CDR3 length is 15 residues. Germline loops: CDR1 ENHRY, CDR2 SYGVKD. The DNA of the CDR3 is TGTGCCATCAGTGAGTCCCAGTGGCCTTACAATGAGCAGTTCTTC. It specifies CAISESQWPYNEQFF.

This clone was recorded once. The gene calls are TRBV5-6 and TRBJ2-3; 14 positions match TRBD2. The CDR3 is 18 residues long. Looked up from germline, CDR1 is SGHDT and CDR2 is YYEEEE. Unmatched junction bases numbered 13, after V lost 4 bases and J lost 6 bases. Here the CDR3 DNA reads TGTGCCAGCAGCCCGAGACTAGCGGGAGGGCCTAACCCGGATACGCAGTATTTT. Protein: CASSPRLAGGPNPDTQYF. Based on the CDR3 plus reference TRBV5-6 and TRBJ2-3, the full variable domain is DAGVTQSPTHLIKTRGQQVTLRCSPKSGHDTVSWYQQALGQGPQFIFQYYEEEERQRGNFPDRFSGHQFPNYSSELNVNALLLGDSALYLCASSPRLAGGPNPDTQYFGPGTRLTVL.

The chain is built from TRBV19 and TRBJ2-5, with unresolved D. The J call may be mistaken, given a closer DNA end match to TRBJ2-7. The length of the CDR3 is 13 residues. The V gene's germline CDR1 is LNHDA and CDR2 SQIVND (reference sequence). The CDR3 loop reads CASSIADSYEQYF. The DNA for the CDR3 is TGTGCCAGTAGTATCGCGGACTCCTACGAGCAGTACTTC.

This clone came up a few times. The genes are TRBV6-4 and TRBJ1-4; D is uncertain. The CDR3 totals 15 residues. V was cut by 0 bases and J by 5 bases, with 10 bases left in between. Germline CDR1 reads MRHNA; CDR2 reads SNTAGT. The CDR3 nucleotides read TGTGCCAGCAGTGACTCGCCCAGTCGAAATGAAAAACTGTTTTTT. Protein: CASSDSPSRNEKLFF.

The J gene is TRBJ2-1, the V gene TRBV11-2; D possibly matches TRBD1 or TRBD2 (5 bases each). This CDR3 has 14 amino acids. Trimming removed 4 bases from V and 6 bases from J, with 13 bases in between. Per the germline V gene, CDR1 is SGHAT and CDR2 is FQNNGV. DNA for the CDR3: TGTGCCAGCAGCTCCGGGACCAAGGGCAATGAGCAGTTCTTC. As protein: CASSSGTKGNEQFF.

The rearrangement links TRBV29-1 to TRBJ2-5; a possible D gene is TRBD1 (6 bases). There are 14 residues in the CDR3. The V end was cut by 4 bases, the J end by 5 bases, with 17 bases between. Germline V gene lookup returns CDR1 SQVTM and CDR2 ANQGSEA. The CDR3 bases are TGCAGCGTTGGGGGGCAGGGCGGTTGGGAGACCCAGTACTTC. This translates into CSVGGQGGWETQYF.

This chain connects TRBV7-9 to TRBJ1-1; unclear D gene. In germline, CDR1 is SEHNR, CDR2 FQNEAQ (reference sequence). V lost 2 bases to trimming and J lost 0 bases, with 7 bases between them. This CDR3 comprises 14 residues. The CDR3 coding sequence is TGTGCCAGCAGCTTAATACGGGTGAACACTGAAGCTTTCTTT. Translating it yields CASSLIRVNTEAFF.

The rearrangement uses TRBV19 and TRBJ2-7, with D perhaps TRBD1 (5 bases). Per the germline V gene, CDR1 is LNHDA and CDR2 is SQIVND (reference sequence). Trimming removed 2 bases at V and 1 base at J, with 9 bases between. This CDR3 is built from 14 residues. For the CDR3, the DNA is TGTGCCAGTAGTATAATGGGGCAATCCTACGAGCAGTACTTC. As protein: CASSIMGQSYEQYF.

The rearrangement joins TRBV5-5 to TRBJ2-7, with D possibly being TRBD1 or TRBD2 (5 bases each). CDR3 length equals 17 residues. Germline V gene sequence: CDR1 SGHKS, CDR2 YYEKEE (reference sequence). The V end was cut by 4 bases, the J end by 2 bases, with 22 bases between. CDR3 amino acids: CASSARPGPYRPYEQYF. DNA of the CDR3: TGTGCCAGCAGCGCCCGTCCGGGGCCCTACCGCCCCTACGAGCAGTACTTC. Full variable domain (outside the CDR3, taken from reference TRBV5-5 and TRBJ2-7): DAGVTQSPTHLIKTRGQQVTLRCSPISGHKSVSWYQQVLGQGPQFIFQYYEKEERGRGNFPDRFSARQFPNYSSELNVNALLLGDSALYLCASSARPGPYRPYEQYFGPGTRLTVT.

The chain combines TRBV6-1 with TRBJ1-1; TRBD1 is a possible D gene (5 bases). There are 13 residues in the CDR3. The V gene's germline CDR1 is MNHNS and CDR2 SASEGT. Trimming took 6 bases from V and 1 from J, leaving 9 bases between them. The CDR3 nucleotides are TGTGCCAGCAGGCTGACAGCGAACACTGAAGCTTTCTTT. It codes for CASRLTANTEAFF.

The V gene is TRBV13, the J gene TRBJ2-6, with D possibly matching TRBD1 (6 bases). The CDR3 totals 17 residues. The V and J ends lost 5 bases and 2 bases respectively, with 16 bases between them. Germline V gene lookup returns CDR1 PRHDT and CDR2 FYEKMQ (reference sequence). The CDR3 sequence is CASSTQGAGAGANVLTF. The CDR3 nucleotides read TGTGCCAGCAGCACTCAGGGAGCAGGGGCTGGGGCCAACGTCCTGACTTTC.

The J gene is TRBJ1-2, the V gene TRBV27; 7 bases agree with TRBD1. V gave up 4 bases and J gave up 4 bases; unmatched junction bases: 6. This CDR3 is 14 amino acids long. The germline CDR1 and CDR2 sequences are MNHEY and SMNVEV (reference sequence). CDR3 nucleotide sequence: TGTGCCAGCAGTTCACCACGGGACAGCTATGGCTACACCTTC. This codes for CASSSPRDSYGYTF.

This chain connects TRBV2 to TRBJ1-5; D is ambiguous. V was pared by 2 bases and J by 0 bases, with 8 bases between. This CDR3 is 15 amino acids long. Germline CDR1 and CDR2: SNHLY and FYNNEI. Here the CDR3 DNA reads TGTGCCAGCAGTGAAACCCGGTATAGCAATCAGCCCCAGCATTTT. Encoded protein: CASSETRYSNQPQHF.

The V call is TRBV19, the J call TRBJ1-5, with D unclear. The CDR3 has 13 amino acids. Trimming pared 1 base from V and 4 bases from J, leaving 5 bases between. Germline loops: CDR1 LNHDA, CDR2 SQIVND (reference sequence). The CDR3 region has the DNA TGTGCCAGTAGTATAGGTGTGAATCAGCCCCAGCATTTT. Its protein product is CASSIGVNQPQHF.

This chain links TRBV27 with TRBJ1-1; no clear D. Trimming cost V 5 bases and J 0 bases, with 7 bases left between them. Germline V CDR1 and CDR2: MNHEY, SMNVEV (reference sequence). The CDR3 totals 13 residues. The CDR3 here is CASSAGLNTEAFF. Here the CDR3 DNA reads TGTGCCAGCAGTGCCGGACTGAACACTGAAGCTTTCTTT.

The V and J genes are TRBV4-1 and TRBJ2-7; 8 bases match TRBD2. The V gene end was trimmed by 0 bases and the J gene end by 6 bases; junction bases not matched to a gene: 7. The V gene's germline CDR1 is MGHRA and CDR2 YSYEKL. The CDR3 sequence is 15 residues long. The CDR3 protein is CASSQDDAGGGEQYF. Written as DNA, the CDR3 is TGCGCCAGCAGCCAAGATGATGCGGGAGGCGGCGAGCAGTACTTC.

The CDR3 nucleotides read TGTGCCTGGACTACTGCCTACGAGCAGTACTTC. Residues: CAWTTAYEQYF. V usage is TRBV30 and J usage is TRBJ2-7; no reliable D call. Deletions cut 4 bases from V and 2 bases from J, with 6 bases between. This CDR3 region has 11 residues. CDR1 is GTSNPN and CDR2 is SVGIG in the germline V gene (reference sequence).

The CDR3 spells CASSQVLGGNEQFF. CDR3 coding DNA: TGCGCCAGCAGCCAAGTACTAGGAGGCAATGAGCAGTTCTTC. This rearrangement joins TRBV4-1 to TRBJ2-1; D is possibly TRBD2 (5 bases). V was shortened by 1 base and J by 6 bases, with 10 bases between the two germline ends. This CDR3 comprises 14 residues. Germline V gives CDR1 MGHRA, CDR2 YSYEKL.